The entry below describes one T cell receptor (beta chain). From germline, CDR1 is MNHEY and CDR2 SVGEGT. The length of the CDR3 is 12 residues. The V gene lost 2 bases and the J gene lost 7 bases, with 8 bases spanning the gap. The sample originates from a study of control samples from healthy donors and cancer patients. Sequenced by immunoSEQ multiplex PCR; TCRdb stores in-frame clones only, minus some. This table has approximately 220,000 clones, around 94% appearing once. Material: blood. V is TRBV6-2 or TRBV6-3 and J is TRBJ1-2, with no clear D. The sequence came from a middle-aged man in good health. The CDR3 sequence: CASSYRVSGYTF. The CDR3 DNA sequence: TGTGCCAGCAGTTACCGGGTCTCTGGCTACACCTTC.